This entry concerns a single TCR beta chain. Constant-segment primers were used for 5'RACE, and the resulting TCR alpha and TCR beta cDNA libraries carried sample barcodes and UMIs. TCRdb re-called the 5' RACE reads with MiXCR, one entry per CDR3 protein. This table holds roughly 400,000 distinct CDR3 sequences, about a sixth found once. V lost 5 bases and J lost 5, with 15 bases in between. CDR3 length equals 15 residues. The V gene's germline CDR1 is SGHAT and CDR2 FQNNGV. This record belongs to a study of T-cell memory formation after mild COVID-19. The sequenced material came from PBMCs or a T cell subset sorted from them (not recorded which). V gene TRBV11-2 combines with J gene TRBJ2-2; perhaps TRBD2 as D (5 bases). This receptor was taken from a man aged 18 to 30 who had mild COVID-19 (a few samples of this study predate the infection). Cell type and time point are not known. The CDR3 loop reads CASSPGRGETGELFF. The CDR3, as DNA: TGTGCCAGCAGCCCCGGACGGGGAGAAACCGGGGAGCTGTTTTTT.